This T cell receptor (beta chain) was sequenced during a study of blood T cell repertoires in COVID-19. Study information: Acute and convalescent COVID-19 specimens originated in the United States, Italy and Spain. From T cells, B-cell-depleted T cells, or PBMCs came the material, which was cDNA or gDNA.

The authors' processing: Cell counts per sample came from amplifying reference gene primers. The protocol was immunoSEQ multiplex PCR, while the TCRdb copy is restricted to in-frame clones and leaves out a portion. Clone size and the V and J calls come from that table; the DNA yielded D and trimming. This table holds 250,000 to 350,000 clones, approximately 90% found once. The CDR3 runs to 15 residues. V was pared by 4 bases and J by 5 bases, with 5 bases of the junction left unmatched. Germline V CDR1 and CDR2: LGHDT, YNNKEL (reference sequence). What was sequenced was peripheral blood. This sequence was found in a woman aged 45-65 years who had recovered from COVID-19. This sequence joins TRBV3-1 (or the pseudogene TRBV3-2) and TRBJ2-1, with 10 bases lining up with TRBD2. CDR3 sequence reads: CASSLGLAANNEQFF. The CDR3 region has the DNA TGTGCCAGCAGCCTCGGACTAGCGGCGAACAATGAGCAGTTCTTC.